These 30 T cell receptor beta chains share one sample of origin, sequenced in a study of technical replicates of blood from a few donors. The repertoire was sequenced with immunoSEQ multiplex PCR; TCRdb's copy has only in-frame clones and lacks some. Of 84,000 or so clones in the sample, almost 98% are singletons; the top ten hold 0.15% to 0.2%. Material: T cells isolated from PBMCs. Receptors originate from a human donor in good health.

This chain joins TRBV4-1 and TRBJ2-3; 8 bases map to TRBD2. This CDR3 spans 18 amino acids. Germline CDR1 is MGHRA and CDR2 is YSYEKL. The junction had 12 bases not matched to a gene; V was cut back by 3 bases and J by 1 base. The CDR3 sequence is CASSQSTTGGPGTDTQYF. DNA for the CDR3: TGCGCCAGCAGCCAGAGCACCACGGGGGGGCCGGGCACAGATACGCAGTATTTT.

The chain links TRBV10-1 to TRBJ2-1, with TRBD2 matching over 10 bases. Germline V CDR1 and CDR2: WNHNN, SYGVQD (reference sequence). The junction had 9 bases not matched to a gene; V was cut back by 2 bases and J by 2 bases. The CDR3 is 18 amino acids. CDR3 residues: CASSEAGLAETAYNEQFF. CDR3 nucleotide sequence: TGCGCCAGCAGTGAGGCTGGACTAGCGGAAACAGCCTACAATGAGCAGTTCTTC.

The rearrangement links TRBV13 to TRBJ1-2, with D perhaps TRBD1 (6 bases). The germline CDR1 and CDR2 sequences are PRHDT and FYEKMQ (reference sequence). This CDR3 is 13 amino acids long. Trimming cost V 1 base and J 8 bases, with 11 bases left between them. The CDR3 DNA follows: TGTGCCAGCAGCTTAGCACAGGGATACGGCTACACCTTC. Protein: CASSLAQGYGYTF.

The chain combines TRBV28 with TRBJ2-2, with D possibly TRBD2 on 5 matching bases. V lost 8 bases and J lost 4, with 11 bases in between. CDR3 length equals 13 residues. The germline V gene encodes CDR1 MDHEN and CDR2 SYDVKM. The DNA of the CDR3 is TGTGCCAGCGTGGATAGCGTCACCGGGGAGCTGTTTTTT. Translated, it gives CASVDSVTGELFF.

The V gene is TRBV27, the J gene TRBJ1-1, with a tentative D call TRBD1 (6 bases). Germline-derived CDR1 and CDR2 are MNHEY and SMNVEV (reference sequence). V shed 1 base and J shed 11 bases, with 17 bases lying between them. This CDR3 region has 14 residues. This CDR3 reads CASSLWAAGEEAFF. CDR3 bases: TGTGCCAGCAGTTTATGGGCAGCAGGGGAAGAGGCTTTCTTT.

The chain employs TRBV4-1 and TRBJ2-5; D not resolved. CDR1 MGHRA and CDR2 YSYEKL come from the germline V gene. This CDR3 spans 14 amino acids. V lost 0 bases to trimming and J lost 4 bases, with 9 bases between them. The CDR3 bases are TGCGCCAGCAGCCAAGAGCTGGGCCGAGAGACCCAGTACTTC. Its translation: CASSQELGRETQYF.

The rearrangement uses TRBV7-9 and TRBJ2-2; TRBD2 agrees at 7 bases. V dropped 6 bases and J dropped 2; count of bases not matched to a gene: 12. The CDR3 runs to 17 residues. Germline lookup yields CDR1 SEHNR and CDR2 FQNEAQ (reference sequence). The CDR3: CASRPISGLLNTGELFF. For the CDR3, the DNA is TGTGCCAGCAGGCCAATATCGGGACTACTAAACACCGGGGAGCTGTTTTTT. Filled out from reference TRBV7-9 and TRBJ2-2, the complete variable domain reads DTGVSQNPRHKITKRGQNVTFRCDPISEHNRLYWYRQTLGQGPEFLTYFQNEAQLEKSRLLSDRFSAERPKGSFSTLEIQRTEQGDSAMYLCASRPISGLLNTGELFFGEGSRLTVL.

The chain is built from TRBV4-2 and TRBJ1-1, with 7 bases matching TRBD1. The germline V gene encodes CDR1 LGHNA and CDR2 YNFKEQ. The V segment lost 3 bases and the J segment 0 bases; nucleotides outside the gene matches: 7. This CDR3 has 16 amino acids. CDR3 loop: CASSHPPDRLNTEAFF. For the CDR3, the DNA is TGTGCCAGCAGCCACCCCCCGGACAGGCTGAACACTGAAGCTTTCTTT.

The genes are TRBV14 and TRBJ2-1, with a tentative D call TRBD2 (5 bases). Germline V gene sequence: CDR1 SGHDN, CDR2 FVKESK. Deletions cut 3 bases from V and 6 bases from J, with 18 bases between. CDR3 length: 16 amino acids. CDR3 protein: CASSQRAGFPANEQFF. The CDR3 DNA reads TGTGCCAGCAGCCAGAGGGCAGGCTTTCCGGCCAATGAGCAGTTCTTC.

The gene calls are TRBV27 and TRBJ2-6; no clear D gene. The CDR3 covers 18 residues. V lost 5 bases, J lost 5 bases, and 22 bases lay in between. Germline-derived CDR1 and CDR2 are MNHEY and SMNVEV (reference sequence). The DNA of the CDR3 is TGTGCCAGCAGTACGACACTCTGGCTACAAAGTCGGGCCAACGTCCTGACTTTC. Translated, it gives CASSTTLWLQSRANVLTF.

J is TRBJ1-4 and V is TRBV19, with D tentatively TRBD1 (6 bases). CDR3 length: 14 amino acids. Per germline, CDR1 LNHDA and CDR2 SQIVND (reference sequence). Trimming shortened V by 5 bases and J by 2 bases, and 9 bases separated the two germline ends. The DNA for the CDR3 is TGTGCCAGTAGTTTACAGGGTACTAATGAAAAACTGTTTTTT. It specifies CASSLQGTNEKLFF.

The V gene is TRBV6-5, the J gene TRBJ2-7; TRBD2 might be the D (5 bases). This CDR3 comprises 13 residues. Trimming removed 2 bases at V and 4 bases at J, with 9 bases between. The germline V gene encodes CDR1 MNHEY and CDR2 SVGAGI. The CDR3 DNA reads TGTGCCAGCAGTTACGGTACGGGGTACGAGCAGTACTTC. It specifies CASSYGTGYEQYF.

The chain employs TRBV6-1 and TRBJ1-3; D call uncertain. The germline V gene encodes CDR1 MNHNS and CDR2 SASEGT. This CDR3 comprises 12 residues. Trimming pared 5 bases from V and 4 bases from J, leaving 6 bases between. CDR3 residues: CASSPNGNTIYF. CDR3 nucleotide sequence: TGTGCCAGCAGTCCTAACGGAAACACCATATATTTT.

The chain has TRBV28 and TRBJ1-2, with 9 bases identical to TRBD1. CDR1 and CDR2 from the germline V gene are MDHEN and SYDVKM. CDR3 length: 18 residues. The V and J ends lost 8 bases and 2 bases, in that order; junction bases with no gene match: 18. The CDR3, as DNA: TGTGCCAGCTCCCTTTCGAGGACAGGGGCCCATCCCAACTATGGCTACACCTTC. Protein product: CASSLSRTGAHPNYGYTF.

The chain employs TRBV18 and TRBJ1-1; the D gene is possibly TRBD1 (5 bases). This CDR3 has 13 residues. Germline V gene sequence: CDR1 KGHSH, CDR2 LQKENI. Here the CDR3 reads CAVTGPMNTEAFF. The CDR3 DNA sequence: TGTGCAGTAACAGGACCAATGAACACTGAAGCTTTCTTT.

V usage is TRBV27 and J usage is TRBJ1-5, with no clear D. The CDR3 is 17 residues long. CDR1 is MNHEY, CDR2 SMNVEV, per germline (reference sequence). V was trimmed by 2 bases and J by 0 bases, leaving 14 bases between them. CDR3 amino acids: CASSLSLGVLSNQPQHF. The CDR3 DNA reads as TGTGCCAGCAGTTTAAGCTTGGGCGTCCTTAGCAATCAGCCCCAGCATTTT.

The DNA of the CDR3 is TGTGCCAGCAGCGTACGGCCAGGGGGAGCCACCGGGGAGCTGTTTTTT. Its translation is CASSVRPGGATGELFF. V usage is TRBV9 and J usage is TRBJ2-2; 7 nucleotides line up with TRBD1. Germline CDR1 and CDR2: SGDLS and YYNGEE. V dropped 1 base and J dropped 4; count of bases not matched to a gene: 7. CDR3 length: 16 residues. Using reference TRBV9 and TRBJ2-2 for the parts outside the CDR3, the full variable domain is DSGVTQTPKHLITATGQRVTLRCSPRSGDLSVYWYQQSLDQGLQFLIQYYNGEERAKGNILERFSAQQFPDLHSELNLSSLELGDSALYFCASSVRPGGATGELFFGEGSRLTVL.

The rearrangement joins TRBV7-8 to TRBJ1-5, with D unresolved. The germline V gene encodes CDR1 SGHVS and CDR2 FQNEAQ. Trimming removed 8 bases from V and 0 bases from J, with 20 bases in between. CDR3 length: 17 amino acids. CDR3 nucleotide sequence: TGTGCCAGCCTTCTCGGCCCCGAGGTTAATAGCAATCAGCCCCAGCATTTT. Its translation is CASLLGPEVNSNQPQHF. The full variable domain, completed using reference TRBV7-8 and TRBJ1-5, is GAGVSQSPRYKVAKRGQDVALRCDPISGHVSLFWYQQALGQGPEFLTYFQNEAQLDKSGLPSDRFFAERPEGSVSTLKIQRTQQEDSAVYLCASLLGPEVNSNQPQHFGDGTRLSIL.

The chain has TRBV9 and TRBJ1-3, with a tentative D call TRBD1 (5 bases). V lost 0 bases, J lost 2 bases, and 12 bases lay in between. Germline-derived CDR1 and CDR2 are SGDLS and YYNGEE. CDR3 size: 16 residues. Written as DNA, the CDR3 is TGTGCCAGCAGCGTAGCATCCGGGGGACCTGGAAACACCATATATTTT. Its protein product is CASSVASGGPGNTIYF.

This chain connects TRBV7-9 to TRBJ2-5, with TRBD1 identical over 7 bases. Germline CDR1 is SEHNR and CDR2 is FQNEAQ (reference sequence). The ends lost 5 bases at V and 1 base at J; junction bases unmatched: 7. The CDR3 loop spans 15 amino acids. The chain's CDR3 is CASSPETGAQETQYF. As DNA, the CDR3 is TGTGCCAGCAGCCCCGAAACAGGGGCCCAAGAGACCCAGTACTTC.

The chain carries TRBV5-1 and TRBJ2-3; 7 bases fit TRBD1. The CDR3 length is 16 residues. The V gene end was trimmed by 0 bases and the J gene end by 2 bases; junction bases not matched to a gene: 6. Looked up from germline, CDR1 is SGHRS and CDR2 is YFSETQ. The CDR3 here is CASSLVGTEYTDTQYF. The CDR3 DNA is TGCGCCAGCAGCTTGGTCGGGACAGAATACACAGATACGCAGTATTTT.

The J gene is TRBJ2-5, the V gene TRBV27, with 8 bases identical to TRBD2. V dropped 6 bases and J dropped 0; count of bases not matched to a gene: 6. Germline V CDR1 and CDR2: MNHEY, SMNVEV (reference sequence). The CDR3 length is 15 residues. CDR3 amino acids: CASRVSGRNQETQYF. In nucleotides, the CDR3 is TGTGCCAGCAGGGTAAGCGGGAGAAACCAAGAGACCCAGTACTTC.

The chain carries TRBV6-5 and TRBJ2-7, with D perhaps TRBD1 (5 bases). The germline CDR1 and CDR2 sequences are MNHEY and SVGAGI. The CDR3 loop spans 11 amino acids. Trimming shortened V by 5 bases and J by 5 bases, and 7 bases separated the two germline ends. The CDR3 spells CASSMGHEQYF. CDR3 DNA: TGTGCCAGCAGTATGGGGCACGAGCAGTACTTC.

The V call is TRBV5-8, the J call TRBJ1-5; no firm D call. Per the germline V gene, CDR1 is SGHTS and CDR2 is YDEGEE. This CDR3 comprises 13 residues. V lost 0 bases, J lost 5 bases, and 6 bases lay in between. The CDR3 reads CASSLEADQPQHF. The DNA for the CDR3 is TGTGCCAGCAGCTTGGAGGCGGATCAGCCCCAGCATTTT.

The CDR3 region is CASSLVGNILAQPQHF. CDR3 coding DNA: TGTGCCAGCAGCTTGGTGGGTAATATCTTAGCTCAGCCCCAGCATTTT. The chain joins TRBV5-5 to TRBJ1-5; no firm D call. CDR3 length equals 16 residues. Germline loops: CDR1 SGHKS, CDR2 YYEKEE (reference sequence). The V end was cut by 0 bases, the J end by 6 bases, with 16 bases between.

The chain is built from TRBV28 and TRBJ1-2, with D maybe TRBD1 (5 bases). From germline, CDR1 is MDHEN and CDR2 SYDVKM. Trimming left V 3 bases short and J 2 bases short, with 16 bases between. The CDR3 runs to 16 residues. The CDR3 DNA follows: TGTGCCAGCAGTTTTCAGGGCGTTAGAGCCAACTATGGCTACACCTTC. Its protein product is CASSFQGVRANYGYTF.

Here the CDR3 reads CASSYLTGGSYEQYF. As DNA, the CDR3 is TGTGCCAGCAGTTACTTGACAGGGGGCTCCTACGAGCAGTACTTC. The V call is TRBV6-5, the J call TRBJ2-7, with 9 bases aligning to TRBD1. V trimming: 1 base; J trimming: 0 bases; junction bases outside the gene matches: 1. This CDR3 is 15 amino acids long. CDR1 MNHEY and CDR2 SVGAGI come from the germline V gene.

The J gene is TRBJ2-7, the V gene TRBV11-3, with 10 bases fitting TRBD1. V trimming: 1 base; J trimming: 4 bases; junction bases outside the gene matches: 4. The V gene's germline CDR1 is SGHNT and CDR2 YENEEA. CDR3 length equals 15 residues. CDR3 sequence reads: CASSLGDRGRYEQYF. The CDR3 DNA follows: TGTGCCAGCAGCTTAGGGGACAGGGGCAGGTACGAGCAGTACTTC.

The rearrangement joins TRBV25-1 to TRBJ1-5; tentatively, D is TRBD1 (6 bases). This CDR3 is 15 amino acids long. Looked up from germline, CDR1 is MGHDK and CDR2 is SYGVNS. V shed 3 bases and J shed 0 bases, with 9 bases lying between them. CDR3 region: CASSDGTYSNQPQHF. CDR3 sequence (DNA): TGTGCCAGCAGTGACGGGACATATAGCAATCAGCCCCAGCATTTT.

This rearrangement joins TRBV27 to TRBJ2-7; 8 bases map to TRBD1. The junction had 7 bases not matched to a gene; V was cut back by 8 bases and J by 4 bases. The CDR3 extends over 13 amino acids. The germline V gene encodes CDR1 MNHEY and CDR2 SMNVEV (reference sequence). The CDR3 sequence is CASGTGRAYEQYF. CDR3 DNA sequence: TGTGCCAGCGGGACAGGTCGCGCGTACGAGCAGTACTTC.